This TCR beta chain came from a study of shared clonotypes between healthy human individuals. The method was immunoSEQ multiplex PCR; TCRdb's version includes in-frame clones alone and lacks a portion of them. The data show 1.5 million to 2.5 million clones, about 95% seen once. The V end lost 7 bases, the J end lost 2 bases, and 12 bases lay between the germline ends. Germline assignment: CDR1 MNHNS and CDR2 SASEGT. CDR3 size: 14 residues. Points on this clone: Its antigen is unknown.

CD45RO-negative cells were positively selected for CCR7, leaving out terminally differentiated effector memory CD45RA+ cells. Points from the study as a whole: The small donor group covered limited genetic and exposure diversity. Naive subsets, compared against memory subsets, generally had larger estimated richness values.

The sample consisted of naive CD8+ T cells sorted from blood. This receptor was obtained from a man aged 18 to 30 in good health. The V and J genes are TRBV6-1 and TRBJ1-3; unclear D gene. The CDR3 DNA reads TGTGCCAGCATAGAGTACAGAACTGGAAACACCATATATTTT. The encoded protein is CASIEYRTGNTIYF.